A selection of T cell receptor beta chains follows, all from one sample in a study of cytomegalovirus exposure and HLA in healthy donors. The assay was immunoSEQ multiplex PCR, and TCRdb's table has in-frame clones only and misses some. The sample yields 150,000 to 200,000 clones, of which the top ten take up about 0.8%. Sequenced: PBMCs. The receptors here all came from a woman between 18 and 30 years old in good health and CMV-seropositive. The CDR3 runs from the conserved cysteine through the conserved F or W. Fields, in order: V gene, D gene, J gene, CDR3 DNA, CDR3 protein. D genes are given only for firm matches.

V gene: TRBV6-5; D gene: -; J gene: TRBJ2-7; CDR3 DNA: TGTGCCAGCAGCCCCGAAGCAGGGTCCTCCTACGAGCAGTACTTC; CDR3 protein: CASSPEAGSSYEQYF
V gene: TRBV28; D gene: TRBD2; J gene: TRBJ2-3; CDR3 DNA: TGTGCCAGCAGTTTAGGTTTACGGGGGGATGCGAATACGCAGTATTTT; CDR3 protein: CASSLGLRGDANTQYF
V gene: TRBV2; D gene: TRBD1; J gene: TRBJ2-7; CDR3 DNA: TGTGCCAGCAGCGGGGCAGGGACAGGGTCCTACGAGCAGTACTTC; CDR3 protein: CASSGAGTGSYEQYF
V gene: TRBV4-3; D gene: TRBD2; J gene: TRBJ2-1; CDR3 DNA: TGCGCCAGCAGCCAAGGGGGCGGGGGAAATGAGCAGTTCTTC; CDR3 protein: CASSQGGGGNEQFF
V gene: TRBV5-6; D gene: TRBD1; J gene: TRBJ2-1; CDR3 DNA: TGTGCCAGCAGCTTGGGGGACAGGCAATACAATGAGCAGTTCTTC; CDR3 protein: CASSLGDRQYNEQFF
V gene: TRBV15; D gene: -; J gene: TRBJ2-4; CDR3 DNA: TGTGCCACCAGCAGAGTCGAGGGAGCGGTTGGAAACATTCAGTACTTC; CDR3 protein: CATSRVEGAVGNIQYF
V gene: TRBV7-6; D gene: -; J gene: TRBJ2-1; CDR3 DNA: TGTGCCAGCAGCTCCCTTTTCTACAATGAGCAGTTCTTC; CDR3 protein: CASSSLFYNEQFF
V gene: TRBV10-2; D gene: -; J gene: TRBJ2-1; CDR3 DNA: TGCGCCAGCAGCCTCCAGATATTGTTGCAGTTCTTC; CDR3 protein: CASSLQILLQFF
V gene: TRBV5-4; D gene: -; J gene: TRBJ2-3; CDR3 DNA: TGTGCCAGCAGCTTGGGGTCGGCGGGAAGCACAGATACGCAGTATTTT; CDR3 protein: CASSLGSAGSTDTQYF
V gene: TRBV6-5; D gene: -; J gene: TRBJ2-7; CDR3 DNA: TGTGCCAGCAGCTGGGACTGGAGCTCCTACGAGCAGTACTTC; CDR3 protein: CASSWDWSSYEQYF
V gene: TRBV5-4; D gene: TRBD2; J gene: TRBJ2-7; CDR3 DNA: TGTGCCAGCAGCTTGCAAGCGGGAGGGCCCTACGAGCAGTACTTC; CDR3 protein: CASSLQAGGPYEQYF
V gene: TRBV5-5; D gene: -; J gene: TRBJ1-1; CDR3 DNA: TGTGCCAGCAGCGTGGACAGCAACACTGAAGCTTTCTTT; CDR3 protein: CASSVDSNTEAFF
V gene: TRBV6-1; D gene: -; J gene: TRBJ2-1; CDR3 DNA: TGTGCCAGCAGTGAAACTACAGGGTACAATGAGCAGTTCTTC; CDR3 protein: CASSETTGYNEQFF
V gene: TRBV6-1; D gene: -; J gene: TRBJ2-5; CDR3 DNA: TGTGCCAGCAGTGAAGCCCCTCTTCAAGAGACCCAGTACTTC; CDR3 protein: CASSEAPLQETQYF
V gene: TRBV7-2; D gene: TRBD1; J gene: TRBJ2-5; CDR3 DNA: TGTGCCAGCAGCACCCGGACAGGGGTAGAGACCCAGTACTTC; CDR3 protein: CASSTRTGVETQYF
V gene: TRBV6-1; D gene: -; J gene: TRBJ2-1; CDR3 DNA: TGTGCCAGCAAACTAAAAGGAGCGGCGGACAATGAGCAGTTCTTC; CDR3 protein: CASKLKGAADNEQFF
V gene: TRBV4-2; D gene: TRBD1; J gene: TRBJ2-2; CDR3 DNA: TGTGCCAGCAGCCAAGATAGGGGGCCAGGGCATGACGGGGAGCTGTTTTTT; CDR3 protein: CASSQDRGPGHDGELFF
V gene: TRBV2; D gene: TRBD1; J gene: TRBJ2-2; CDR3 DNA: TGTGCCAGCACCCCAGGGGGACAGGGGGGTTTGAGCGGGGAGCTGTTTTTT; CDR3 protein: CASTPGGQGGLSGELFF
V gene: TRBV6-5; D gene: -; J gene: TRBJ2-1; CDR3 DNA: TGTGCCAGCAGTTACTCGACACGGTTAATTAATGAGCAGTTCTTC; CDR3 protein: CASSYSTRLINEQFF
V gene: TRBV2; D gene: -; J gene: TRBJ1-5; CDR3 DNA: TGTGCCAGCAGTGATGCAGGCAATCAGCCCCAGCATTTT; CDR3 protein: CASSDAGNQPQHF
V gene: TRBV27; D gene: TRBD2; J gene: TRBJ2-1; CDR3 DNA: TGTGCCAGCAGTTTCCGGACTAGCGGATACAATGAGCAGTTCTTC; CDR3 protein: CASSFRTSGYNEQFF
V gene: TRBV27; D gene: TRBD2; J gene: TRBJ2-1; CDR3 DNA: TGTGCCAGCAGTTTATCCGGTCTAGCGGGCTACAATGAGCAGTTCTTC; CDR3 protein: CASSLSGLAGYNEQFF
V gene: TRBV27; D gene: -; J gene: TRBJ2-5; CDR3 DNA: TGTGCCAGCAGTTTACAGGAGCAGGGGCCTCAGAGGGAGACCCAGTACTTC; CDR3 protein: CASSLQEQGPQRETQYF
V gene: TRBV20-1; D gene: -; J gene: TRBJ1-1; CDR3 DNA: TGCAGTGCTTCCAACAAAATTGAAGCTTTCTTT; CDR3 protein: CSASNKIEAFF
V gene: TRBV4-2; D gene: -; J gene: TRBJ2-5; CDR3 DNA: TGTGCCAGCAGCCAAGTAATGGGGTCGGGGGAGACCCAGTACTTC; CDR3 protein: CASSQVMGSGETQYF
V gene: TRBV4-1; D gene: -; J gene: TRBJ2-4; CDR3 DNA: TGCGCCAGCAGCCAAGATCGAGGGCAGGTTATCTACATTCAGTACTTC; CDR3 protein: CASSQDRGQVIYIQYF
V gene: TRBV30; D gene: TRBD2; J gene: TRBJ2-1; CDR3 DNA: TGTGCCTGGAGTTTCCGACTAGCGGGGGGGCTGACGAACAATGAGCAGTTCTTC; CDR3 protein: CAWSFRLAGGLTNNEQFF
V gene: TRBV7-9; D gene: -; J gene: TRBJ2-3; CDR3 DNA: TGTGCCAGCAGCTTAGACGGGGATAGCACAGATACGCAGTATTTT; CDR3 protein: CASSLDGDSTDTQYF
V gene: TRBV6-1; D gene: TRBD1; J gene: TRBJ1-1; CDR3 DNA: TGTGCCATCACGGGACAGCGGAACACTGAAGCTTTCTTT; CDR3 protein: CAITGQRNTEAFF
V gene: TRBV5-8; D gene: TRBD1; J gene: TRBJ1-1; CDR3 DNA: TGTGCCAGCAGCTTGGACAGGGGGTTTTCATACACTGAAGCTTTCTTT; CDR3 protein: CASSLDRGFSYTEAFF
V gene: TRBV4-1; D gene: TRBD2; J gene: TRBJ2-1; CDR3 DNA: TGCGCCAGCAGCCAAGAACCGGGACTAGCGGGAATCTATGAGCAGTTCTTC; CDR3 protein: CASSQEPGLAGIYEQFF
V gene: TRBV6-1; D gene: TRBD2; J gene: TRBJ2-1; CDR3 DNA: TGTGCCAGCAGTGAATATAGCGGGAGCTCCTACAATGAGCAGTTCTTC; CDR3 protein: CASSEYSGSSYNEQFF
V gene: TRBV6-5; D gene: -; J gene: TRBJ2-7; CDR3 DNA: TGTGCCAGCAGTTACTCCACGCTAGCAGGGGCCTACGAGCAGTACTTC; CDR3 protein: CASSYSTLAGAYEQYF
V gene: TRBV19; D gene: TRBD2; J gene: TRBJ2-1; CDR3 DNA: TGTGCCAGTAGTGTCATGGGCGGGAGATCCTACAATGAGCAGTTCTTC; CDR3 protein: CASSVMGGRSYNEQFF
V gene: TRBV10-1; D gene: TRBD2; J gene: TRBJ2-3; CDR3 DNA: TGCGCCAGCAGTGTAGCGGGCGATGGCACAGATACGCAGTATTTT; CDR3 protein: CASSVAGDGTDTQYF
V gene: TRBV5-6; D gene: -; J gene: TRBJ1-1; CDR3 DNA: TGTGCCAGCAGCTTGGAAGATGAGGGAGGCACTGAAGCTTTCTTT; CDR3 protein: CASSLEDEGGTEAFF
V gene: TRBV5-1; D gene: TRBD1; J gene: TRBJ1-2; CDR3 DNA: TGCGCCAGCAGCCCGGGACAGGGGGCCTTCCTTTCGCGGGGCTACACCTTC; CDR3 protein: CASSPGQGAFLSRGYTF
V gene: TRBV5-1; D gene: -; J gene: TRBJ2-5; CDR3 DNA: TGCGCCAGCAGCTTGGACACCTTGGAGACCCAGTACTTC; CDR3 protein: CASSLDTLETQYF
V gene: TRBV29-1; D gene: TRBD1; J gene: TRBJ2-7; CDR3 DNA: TGCAGCGTGGCGATGTGGACAGGACTCTACGAGCAGTACTTC; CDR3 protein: CSVAMWTGLYEQYF
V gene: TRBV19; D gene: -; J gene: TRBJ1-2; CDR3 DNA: TGTGCCAGTAGTATAGGGCCGTTATATGGCTACACCTTC; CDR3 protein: CASSIGPLYGYTF